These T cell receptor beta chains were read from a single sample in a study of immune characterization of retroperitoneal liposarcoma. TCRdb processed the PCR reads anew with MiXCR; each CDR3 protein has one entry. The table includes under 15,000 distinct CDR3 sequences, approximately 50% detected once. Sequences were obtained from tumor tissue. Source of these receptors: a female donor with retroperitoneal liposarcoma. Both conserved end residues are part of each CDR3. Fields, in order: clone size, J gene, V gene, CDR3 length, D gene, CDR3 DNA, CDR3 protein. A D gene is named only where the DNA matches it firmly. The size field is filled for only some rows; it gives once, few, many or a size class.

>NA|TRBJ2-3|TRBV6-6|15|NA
TGTGCCAGCAGTTACGCGACCGGGACTACAGATACGCAGTATTTT
CASSYATGTTDTQYF
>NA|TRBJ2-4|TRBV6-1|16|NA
TGTGCCAGCAGTGAACCATTAGTAGTCCTAGTCGCCATTCAGTACTTC
CASSEPLVVLVAIQYF
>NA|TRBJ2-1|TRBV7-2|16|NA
TGTGCCAGCAGCCCCCATGGGTGGTCAGCCAAAAACATTCAGTTCTTC
CASSPHGWSAKNIQFF
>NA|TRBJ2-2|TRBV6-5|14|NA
TGTGCCAGCAGTTACGCAGAAACGGCCGGGGAGCTGTTTTTT
CASSYAETAGELFF
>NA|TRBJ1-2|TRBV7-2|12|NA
TGTGCCAGCAGCTTCATCGGGTATGGCTACACCTTC
CASSFIGYGYTF
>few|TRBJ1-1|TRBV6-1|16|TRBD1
TGTGCCAGCACCTCCGGGACAGGGTCTTTGGGCACTGAAGCTTTCTTT
CASTSGTGSLGTEAFF
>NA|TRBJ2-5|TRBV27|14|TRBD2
TGTGCCAGCAGCCCCTCGACTAGCCGGGAGACCCAGTACTTC
CASSPSTSRETQYF
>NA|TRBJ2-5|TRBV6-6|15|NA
TGTGCCAGCAGCCCGAGGGTGTTAGCGGTAGATACGCAGTACTTC
CASSPRVLAVDTQYF
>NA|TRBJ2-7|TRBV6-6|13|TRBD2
TGTGCCAGTACTAGCGGGGGGGTTCATGAGCAGTACTTC
CASTSGGVHEQYF
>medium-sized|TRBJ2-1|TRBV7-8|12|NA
TGTGCCAGCAGCTTAGACGGGCCTGAGCAGTTCTTC
CASSLDGPEQFF